This entry features one T cell receptor (beta chain) sequence. These data are taken from a study of blood T cell repertoires in COVID-19. About the research overall: T cells, B-cell-depleted T cells, or PBMCs supplied cDNA or gDNA.

The assay was immunoSEQ multiplex PCR, and TCRdb's table has in-frame clones only and misses some. The sample has about 160,000 clones; more than 80% are singletons. CDR1 ENHRY and CDR2 SYGVKD come from the germline V gene. Unmatched junction bases numbered 4, after V lost 4 bases and J lost 4 bases. The CDR3 consists of 14 residues. The source of this sequence is a man in his 70s with acute or convalescent COVID-19. Source material: peripheral blood. The chain combines TRBV10-3 with TRBJ1-2, with 9 bases lining up with TRBD1. The CDR3, as DNA: TGTGCCATCAGTGGGACAGGGGTGGGCTATGGCTACACCTTC. It yields the protein CAISGTGVGYGYTF.